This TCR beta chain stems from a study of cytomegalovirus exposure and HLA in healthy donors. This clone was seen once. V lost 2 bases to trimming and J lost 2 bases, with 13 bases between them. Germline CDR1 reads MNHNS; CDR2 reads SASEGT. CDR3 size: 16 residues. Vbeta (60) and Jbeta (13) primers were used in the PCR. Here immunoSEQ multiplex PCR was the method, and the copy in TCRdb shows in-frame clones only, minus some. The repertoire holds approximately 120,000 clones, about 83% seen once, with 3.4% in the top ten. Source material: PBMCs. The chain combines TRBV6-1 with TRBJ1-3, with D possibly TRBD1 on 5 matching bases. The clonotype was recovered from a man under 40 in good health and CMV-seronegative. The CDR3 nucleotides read TGTGCCAGCAGTGAATCAGGCAGGGCCACTGGAAACACCATATATTTT. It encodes CASSESGRATGNTIYF.